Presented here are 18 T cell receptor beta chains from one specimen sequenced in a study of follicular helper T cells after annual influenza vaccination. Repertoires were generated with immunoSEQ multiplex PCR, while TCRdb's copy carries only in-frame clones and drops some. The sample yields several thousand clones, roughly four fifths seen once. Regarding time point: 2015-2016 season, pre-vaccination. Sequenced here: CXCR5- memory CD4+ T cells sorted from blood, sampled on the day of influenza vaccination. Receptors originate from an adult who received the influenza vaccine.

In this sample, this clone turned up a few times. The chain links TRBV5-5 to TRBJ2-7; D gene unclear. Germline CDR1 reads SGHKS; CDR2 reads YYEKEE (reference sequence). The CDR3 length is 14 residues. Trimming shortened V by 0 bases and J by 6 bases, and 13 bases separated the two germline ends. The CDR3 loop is CASSLARPVGEQYF. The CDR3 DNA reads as TGTGCCAGCAGCTTGGCCAGGCCGGTCGGCGAGCAGTACTTC. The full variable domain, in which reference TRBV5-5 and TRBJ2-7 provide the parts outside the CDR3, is DAGVTQSPTHLIKTRGQQVTLRCSPISGHKSVSWYQQVLGQGPQFIFQYYEKEERGRGNFPDRFSARQFPNYSSELNVNALLLGDSALYLCASSLARPVGEQYFGPGTRLTVT.

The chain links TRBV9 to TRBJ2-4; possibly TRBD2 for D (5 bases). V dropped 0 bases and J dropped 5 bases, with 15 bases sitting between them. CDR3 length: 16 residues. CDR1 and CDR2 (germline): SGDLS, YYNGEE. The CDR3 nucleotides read TGTGCCAGCAGCGTAGGTGTTGGACTTGGGGAAAACATTCAGTACTTC. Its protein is CASSVGVGLGENIQYF.

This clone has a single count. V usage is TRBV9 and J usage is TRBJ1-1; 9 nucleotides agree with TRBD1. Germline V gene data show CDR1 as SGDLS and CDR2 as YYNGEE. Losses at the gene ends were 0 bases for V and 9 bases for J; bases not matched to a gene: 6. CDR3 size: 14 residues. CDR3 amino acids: CASSVGGGTGKAFF. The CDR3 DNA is TGTGCCAGCAGCGTAGGTGGTGGGACAGGGAAAGCTTTCTTT.

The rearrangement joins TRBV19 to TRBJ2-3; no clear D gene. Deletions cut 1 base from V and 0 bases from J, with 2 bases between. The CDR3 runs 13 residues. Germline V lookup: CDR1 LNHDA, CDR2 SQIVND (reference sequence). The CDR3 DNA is TGTGCCAGTAGTATAGGCAGCACAGATACGCAGTATTTT. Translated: CASSIGSTDTQYF.

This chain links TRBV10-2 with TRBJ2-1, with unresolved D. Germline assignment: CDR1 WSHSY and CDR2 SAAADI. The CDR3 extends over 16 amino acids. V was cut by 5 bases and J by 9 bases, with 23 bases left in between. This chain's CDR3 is CASSPPTFNSASEQFF. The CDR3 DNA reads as TGCGCCAGCAGTCCACCGACCTTTAACTCGGCTAGTGAGCAGTTCTTC.

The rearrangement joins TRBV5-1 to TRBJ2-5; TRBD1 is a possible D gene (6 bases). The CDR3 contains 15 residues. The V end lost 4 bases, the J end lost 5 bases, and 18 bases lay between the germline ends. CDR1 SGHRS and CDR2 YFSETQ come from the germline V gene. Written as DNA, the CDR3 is TGCGCCAGCAGCCGAATAACAGGGTTTGGGGAGACCCAGTACTTC. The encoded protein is CASSRITGFGETQYF.

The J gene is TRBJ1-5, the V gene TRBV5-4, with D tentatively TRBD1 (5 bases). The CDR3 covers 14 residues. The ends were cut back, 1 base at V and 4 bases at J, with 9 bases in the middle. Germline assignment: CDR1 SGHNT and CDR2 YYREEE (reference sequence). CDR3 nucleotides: TGTGCCAGCAGCTTGCCGGGACCAAATCAGCCCCAGCATTTT. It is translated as CASSLPGPNQPQHF. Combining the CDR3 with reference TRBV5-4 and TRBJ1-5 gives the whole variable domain ETGVTQSPTHLIKTRGQQVTLRCSSQSGHNTVSWYQQALGQGPQFIFQYYREEENGRGNFPPRFSGLQFPNYSSELNVNALELDDSALYLCASSLPGPNQPQHFGDGTRLSIL.

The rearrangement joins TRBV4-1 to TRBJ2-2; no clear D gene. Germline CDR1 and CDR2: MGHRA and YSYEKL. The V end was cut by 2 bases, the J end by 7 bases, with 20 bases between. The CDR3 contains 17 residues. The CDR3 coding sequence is TGCGCCAGCAGCCAAACCGCCGTGGGCTATTTAAACGGGGAGCTGTTTTTT. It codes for CASSQTAVGYLNGELFF.

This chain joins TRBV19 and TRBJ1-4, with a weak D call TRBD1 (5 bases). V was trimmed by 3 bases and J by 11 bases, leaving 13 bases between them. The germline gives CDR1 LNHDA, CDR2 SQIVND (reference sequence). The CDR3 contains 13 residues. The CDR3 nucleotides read TGTGCCAGTAGTATGAACCAGGGCGGCAAACTGTTTTTT. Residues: CASSMNQGGKLFF.

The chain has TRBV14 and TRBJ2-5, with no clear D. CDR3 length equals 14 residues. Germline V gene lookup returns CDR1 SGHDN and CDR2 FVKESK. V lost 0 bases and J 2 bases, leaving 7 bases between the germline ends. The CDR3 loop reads CASSQDWPQETQYF. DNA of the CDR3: TGTGCCAGCAGCCAAGATTGGCCACAAGAGACCCAGTACTTC.

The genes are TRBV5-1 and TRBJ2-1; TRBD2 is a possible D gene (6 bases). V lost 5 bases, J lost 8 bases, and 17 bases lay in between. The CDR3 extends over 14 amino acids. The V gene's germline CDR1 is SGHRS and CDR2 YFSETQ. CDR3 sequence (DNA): TGCGCCAGCAGGTCCGGGACTGGTATTTATGAGCAGTTCTTC. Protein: CASRSGTGIYEQFF.

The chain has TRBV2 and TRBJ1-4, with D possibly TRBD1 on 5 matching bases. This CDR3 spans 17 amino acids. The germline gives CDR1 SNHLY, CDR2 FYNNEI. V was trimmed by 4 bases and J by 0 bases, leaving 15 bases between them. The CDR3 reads CASSVEGLIATNEKLFF. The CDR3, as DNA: TGTGCCAGCAGTGTTGAGGGACTGATTGCAACTAATGAAAAACTGTTTTTT.

This CDR3 reads CATSRVQDSGNTIYF. In nucleotides, the CDR3 is TGTGCCACCAGCAGAGTACAGGACTCTGGAAACACCATATATTTT. This sequence joins TRBV15 and TRBJ1-3; possibly TRBD1 for D (5 bases). The germline gives CDR1 LNHNV, CDR2 YYDKDF (reference sequence). The CDR3 runs 15 residues. V was shortened by 1 base and J by 0 bases, with 7 bases between the two germline ends.

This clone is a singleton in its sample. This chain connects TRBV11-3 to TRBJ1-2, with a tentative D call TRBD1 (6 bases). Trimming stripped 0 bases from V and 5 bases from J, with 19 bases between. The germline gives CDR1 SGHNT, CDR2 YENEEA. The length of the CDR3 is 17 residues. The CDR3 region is CASSLETRDTGFYGYTF. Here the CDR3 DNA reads TGTGCCAGCAGCTTAGAGACCCGGGACACGGGATTTTATGGCTACACCTTC. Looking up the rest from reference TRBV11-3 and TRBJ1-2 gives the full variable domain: EAGVVQSPRYKIIEKKQPVAFWCNPISGHNTLYWYLQNLGQGPELLIRYENEEAVDDSQLPKDRFSAERLKGVDSTLKIQPAELGDSAVYLCASSLETRDTGFYGYTFGSGTRLTVV.

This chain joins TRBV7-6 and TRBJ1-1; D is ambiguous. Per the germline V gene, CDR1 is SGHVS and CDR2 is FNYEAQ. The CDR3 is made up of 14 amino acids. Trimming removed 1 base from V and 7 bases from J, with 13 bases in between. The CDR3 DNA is TGTGCCAGCAGCTTAGATGCTGGGTTGGGTGAAGCTTTCTTT. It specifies CASSLDAGLGEAFF. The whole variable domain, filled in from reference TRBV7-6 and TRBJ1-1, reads GAGVSQSPRYKVTKRGQDVALRCDPISGHVSLYWYRQALGQGPEFLTYFNYEAQQDKSGLPNDRFSAERPEGSISTLTIQRTEQRDSAMYRCASSLDAGLGEAFFGQGTRLTVV.

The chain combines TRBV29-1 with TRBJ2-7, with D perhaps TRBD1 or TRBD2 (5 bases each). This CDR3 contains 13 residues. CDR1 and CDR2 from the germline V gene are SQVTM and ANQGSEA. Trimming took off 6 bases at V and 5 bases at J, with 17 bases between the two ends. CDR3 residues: CSVVTGRTNEQYF. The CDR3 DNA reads TGCAGCGTGGTGACGGGGCGTACTAACGAGCAGTACTTC.

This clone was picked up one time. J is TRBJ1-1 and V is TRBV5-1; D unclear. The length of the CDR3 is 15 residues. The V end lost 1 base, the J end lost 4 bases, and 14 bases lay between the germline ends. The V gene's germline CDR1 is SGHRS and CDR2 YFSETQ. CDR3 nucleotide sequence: TGCGCCAGCAGCTTGATCTCGGGCCGCGCCACTGAAGCTTTCTTT. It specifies CASSLISGRATEAFF.

The CDR3 here is CASSYTENTEAFF. The CDR3 DNA is TGTGCCAGCAGTTATACGGAGAACACTGAAGCTTTCTTT. The chain has TRBV6-5 and TRBJ1-1; D unclear. The germline V gene encodes CDR1 MNHEY and CDR2 SVGAGI. The CDR3 loop spans 13 amino acids. Trimming cost V 3 bases and J 1 base, with 6 bases left between them.